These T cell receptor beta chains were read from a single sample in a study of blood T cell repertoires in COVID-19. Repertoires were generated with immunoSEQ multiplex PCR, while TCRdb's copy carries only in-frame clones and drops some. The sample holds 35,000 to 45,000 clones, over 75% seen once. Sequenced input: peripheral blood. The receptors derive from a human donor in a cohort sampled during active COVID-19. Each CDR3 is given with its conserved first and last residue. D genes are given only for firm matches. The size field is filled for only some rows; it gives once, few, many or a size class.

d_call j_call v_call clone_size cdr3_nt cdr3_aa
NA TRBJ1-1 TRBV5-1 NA TGCGCCAGCAGCGAGGGAAGCACTGAAGCTTTCTTT CASSEGSTEAFF
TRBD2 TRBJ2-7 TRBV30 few TGTGCCTGGACGACTAGCGGGGCCATCTCCTACGAGCAGTACTTC CAWTTSGAISYEQYF
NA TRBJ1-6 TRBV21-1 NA TGTGCCAGCAGCAAAGCGGAGGGACAGAAGGCCTATAATTCACCCCTCCACTTT CASSKAEGQKAYNSPLHF
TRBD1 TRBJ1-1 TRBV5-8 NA TGTGCCAGCAGCTGGCCGGGACAGGGGGCTGGCACTGAAGCTTTCTTT CASSWPGQGAGTEAFF
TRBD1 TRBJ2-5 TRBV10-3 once TGTGCCATCAGTAACGGACAGGGTTCGGTCGGGGAGACCCAGTACTTC CAISNGQGSVGETQYF
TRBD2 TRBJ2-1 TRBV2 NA TGTGCCAGCAGTTCTTTTACTAGCGGGCGTAACAATGAGCAGTTCTTC CASSSFTSGRNNEQFF
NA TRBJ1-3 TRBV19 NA TGTGCCAGTTCCCGAGGCGGCTCTGGAAACACCATATATTTT CASSRGGSGNTIYF
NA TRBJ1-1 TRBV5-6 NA TGTGCCAGCAGCTTGAGGCTCGCGGGCACTGAAGCTTTCTTT CASSLRLAGTEAFF
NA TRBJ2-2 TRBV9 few TGTGCCAGCAGCGTAGGCGGTTTAAACACCGGGGAGCTGTTTTTT CASSVGGLNTGELFF
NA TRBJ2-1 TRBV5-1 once TGCGCCAGCAGCTTGGCTAGCTTAGATGGGTACAATGAGCAGTTCTTC CASSLASLDGYNEQFF
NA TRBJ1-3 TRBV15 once TGTGCCACCAGCAGAGAAAAGCGAGCTACTGGAAACACCATATATTTT CATSREKRATGNTIYF
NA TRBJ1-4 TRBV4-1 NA TGCGCCAGCAGCCAAGATCGAAGACTCCTCGGGGCAACTAATGAAAAACTGTTTTTT CASSQDRRLLGATNEKLFF
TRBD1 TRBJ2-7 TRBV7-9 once TGTGCCAGCAGGGACGGACAGGGGGCATCCTACGAGCAGTACTTC CASRDGQGASYEQYF
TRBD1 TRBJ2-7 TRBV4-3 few TGCGCCAGCAGCCAAGATCAAGGGACAGGGTACGAGCAGTACTTC CASSQDQGTGYEQYF
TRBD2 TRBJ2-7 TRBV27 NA TGTGCCAGCAGCCGAGGGGTAGCGGGGTTATACGAGCAGTACTTC CASSRGVAGLYEQYF
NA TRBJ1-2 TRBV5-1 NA TGCGCCAGCAGCTTGGACAGGGAAAACTATGGCTACACCTTC CASSLDRENYGYTF
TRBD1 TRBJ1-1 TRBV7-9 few TGTGCCAGCAACCGACAGGGGGCGAACACTGAAGCTTTCTTT CASNRQGANTEAFF
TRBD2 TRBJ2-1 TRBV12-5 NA TGTGCTAGTGGTTTGAGTCGGGGGGGTGAGCAGTTCTTC CASGLSRGGEQFF
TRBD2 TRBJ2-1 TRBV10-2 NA TGCGCCAGCAGGAAGACTAGCGGGGGGGTACGGGAGCAGTTCTTC CASRKTSGGVREQFF
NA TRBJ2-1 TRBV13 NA TGTGCCAGCAGCTTACTTCAGGGAAACAATGAGCAGTTCTTC CASSLLQGNNEQFF
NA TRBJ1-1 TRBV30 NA TGTGCCTGGAGTCCCCGTTTCGCTGAAGCTTTCTTT CAWSPRFAEAFF
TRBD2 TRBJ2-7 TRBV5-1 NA TGCGCCAGCAGCCCAGGGACTAACCCGAGTTGGTCCTACGAGCAGTACTTC CASSPGTNPSWSYEQYF
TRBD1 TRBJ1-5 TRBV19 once TGTGCCAGTAGTACCACAGGGGAAAGTCAGCCCCAGCATTTT CASSTTGESQPQHF
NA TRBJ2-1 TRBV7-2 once TGTGCCAGCAACTTTAACAGGGACAATGAGCAGTTCTTC CASNFNRDNEQFF
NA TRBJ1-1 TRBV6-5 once TGTGCCACCAGAGACTTAATGAACACTGAAGCTTTCTTT CATRDLMNTEAFF